This TCR beta chain was identified during a study of blood T cell repertoires in COVID-19. Study context: The United States, Italy and Spain provided the acute and convalescent COVID-19 samples. The cDNA or gDNA used as material had been derived from T cells, B-cell-depleted T cells, or PBMCs.

Germline CDR1 LNHDA, CDR2 SQIVND (reference sequence). This CDR3 has 12 amino acids. V was pared by 5 bases and J by 10 bases, with 9 bases between. Original processing notes: For nucleated cells, counts were estimated from reference gene primer amplification. TCRdb's table, derived via immunoSEQ multiplex PCR, lists solely in-frame clones and lacks some. Clone size and V and J calls were adopted from that table, with D and trimming inferred from the DNA. Of 250,000 or so clones listed, roughly 90% were seen once; the top ten hold 0.85% to 1%. The gene calls are TRBV19 and TRBJ1-6; weak D call: TRBD1 (6 bases). The sequence derives from a woman in her thirties or forties who had recovered from COVID-19. Sequencing input: peripheral blood. CDR3: CASSPTGSPLHF. In nucleotides, the CDR3 is TGTGCCAGTAGTCCCACAGGGTCACCCCTCCACTTT.